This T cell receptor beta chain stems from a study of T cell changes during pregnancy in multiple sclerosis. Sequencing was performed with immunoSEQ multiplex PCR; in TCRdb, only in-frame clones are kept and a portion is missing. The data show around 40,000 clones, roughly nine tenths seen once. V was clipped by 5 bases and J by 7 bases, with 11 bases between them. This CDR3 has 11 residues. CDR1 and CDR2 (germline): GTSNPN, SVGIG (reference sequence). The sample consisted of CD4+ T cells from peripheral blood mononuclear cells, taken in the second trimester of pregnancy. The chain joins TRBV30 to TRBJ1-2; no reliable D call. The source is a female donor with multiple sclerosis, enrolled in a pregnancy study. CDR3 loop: CAWGRGTGYTF. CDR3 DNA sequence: TGTGCCTGGGGGCGGGGAACTGGCTACACCTTC.